A selection of T cell receptor beta chains follows, all from one sample in a study of blood T cell repertoires in COVID-19. Only in-frame clones appear in the TCRdb table, and some are missing; sequencing was by immunoSEQ multiplex PCR. Counted here are about 370,000 clones, about 90% occurring once; the ten biggest clones make up less than 2%. Sequenced sample: PBMCs or T cells enriched from blood (not recorded which). The receptors were sampled from a woman under 40 who had recovered from COVID-19. Both conserved end residues are part of each CDR3. The order of the fields is D gene, V gene, clone size, J gene, CDR3 DNA, CDR3 protein. A D gene is named only where the DNA matches it firmly. Expanded clones get a size class; other rows say once, few or many, or leave the size out.

>-|TRBV28|-|TRBJ1-5
TGTGCCAGCAGTTTATCGACCCGCCGGGGGAGGCCCCAGCATTTT
CASSLSTRRGRPQHF
>-|TRBV10-3|-|TRBJ1-2
TGTGCCATCAGTGAGTCCGCGGGGACCCCCGGAGGGGGCTACACCTTC
CAISESAGTPGGGYTF
>TRBD1|TRBV30|-|TRBJ2-1
TGTGCCTGGAGTACGACAGGGAGCGATGAGCAGTTCTTC
CAWSTTGSDEQFF
>TRBD1|TRBV5-1|-|TRBJ2-7
TGCGCCAGCAGCTCCCGGGACAGGGGCAACGAGCAGTACTTC
CASSSRDRGNEQYF
>TRBD2|TRBV5-1|-|TRBJ2-1
TGCGCCAGCAGCTGGCCCGTAGCGGGTTCTTACAATGAGCAGTTCTTC
CASSWPVAGSYNEQFF
>TRBD1|TRBV5-1|-|TRBJ2-7
TGCGCCAGCAGCCGGACAGGGGTGGAGGAGCAGTACTTC
CASSRTGVEEQYF
>-|TRBV21-1|-|TRBJ2-2
TGTGCCAGCAGCAAGTACAGGGGTAGTTACACCGGGGAGCTGTTTTTT
CASSKYRGSYTGELFF
>-|TRBV4-3|-|TRBJ1-4
TGCGCCAGCAGCCAGTCTGCAACTAATGAAAAACTGTTTTTT
CASSQSATNEKLFF
>-|TRBV19|-|TRBJ1-2
TGTGCCAGTAGTTGGACAGCTAACTATGGCTACACCTTC
CASSWTANYGYTF
>TRBD1|TRBV7-2|-|TRBJ2-2
TGTGCCCGCTCCGGGACAGGGGGTGCCGGGGAGCTGTTTTTT
CARSGTGGAGELFF
>TRBD1|TRBV2|-|TRBJ2-5
TGTGCCAGCAATTACAGGGGCCAAGAGACCCAGTACTTC
CASNYRGQETQYF
>TRBD1|TRBV4-3|-|TRBJ2-7
TGCGCCAGCAGCCAACAGACAGGGGCGCCCTACGAGCAGTACTTC
CASSQQTGAPYEQYF
>TRBD1|TRBV2|-|TRBJ1-1
TGTGCCAGCACCGGGACAGGAGACTTGATGGCTTTCTTT
CASTGTGDLMAFF
>-|TRBV7-9|-|TRBJ1-4
TGTGCCAGCAGCCCCCGAGGTACTAATGAAAAACTGTTTTTT
CASSPRGTNEKLFF
>TRBD2|TRBV27|-|TRBJ2-1
TGTGCCAGCAGTCTCACTAGCGGGGGAGTCAATGAGCAGTTCTTC
CASSLTSGGVNEQFF
>-|TRBV7-8|-|TRBJ1-2
TGTGCCAGCAGCTTAGAATACACAGAAGGCTACACCTTC
CASSLEYTEGYTF
>TRBD2|TRBV7-8|-|TRBJ2-3
TGTGCCAGCAGCTTATGGGGAGCGGGAGGAGATACGCAGTATTTT
CASSLWGAGGDTQYF
>-|TRBV18|-|TRBJ2-7
TGTGCCAGCTCACTCAAACAGGGCTCCTACGAGCAGTACTTC
CASSLKQGSYEQYF
>TRBD2|TRBV7-2|-|TRBJ2-5
TGTGCCAGCAGCCAGAGGACTAGCGGTGAAGAGACCCAGTACTTC
CASSQRTSGEETQYF
>-|TRBV5-4|-|TRBJ2-1
TGTGCCAGCAGCCACCGGGACAAATACAATGAGCAGTTCTTC
CASSHRDKYNEQFF
>-|TRBV28|-|TRBJ2-3
TGTGCCAGCAGCGCCCTTCTGGAGGGTGCTAGCACAGATACGCAGTATTTT
CASSALLEGASTDTQYF
>-|TRBV7-9|-|TRBJ2-1
TGTGCCAGCAGCCCGCCGCGGGGAAGTAGCTTAAAACAGTTCTTC
CASSPPRGSSLKQFF
>-|TRBV5-4|-|TRBJ2-2
TGTGCCAGCAGCCCCACTAGAGCAGACACCGGGGAGCTGTTTTTT
CASSPTRADTGELFF
>-|TRBV7-8|-|TRBJ2-2
TGTGCCAGCAGCTCACTGGGAGAAGGAGGAGGGGAGCTGTTTTTT
CASSSLGEGGGELFF
>TRBD2|TRBV3-1/TRBV3-2|-|TRBJ2-3
TGTGCCAGCAGCCCAACGGGGGGGGTACGGACAGATACGCAGTATTTT
CASSPTGGVRTDTQYF
>TRBD1|TRBV9|-|TRBJ1-3
TGTGCCAGCAGCGCCCTGACAGGGTCTTTCCCTGGAAACACCATATATTTT
CASSALTGSFPGNTIYF
>-|TRBV6-1|-|TRBJ1-2
TGTGCCAGCAAAAGATTCGGGGATTACTATGGCTACACCTTC
CASKRFGDYYGYTF
>-|TRBV6-5|few|TRBJ1-1
TGTGCCAGCACCCCGTCGTACTTGAACACTGAAGCTTTCTTT
CASTPSYLNTEAFF
>TRBD1|TRBV5-1|once|TRBJ1-2
TGCGCCACCCGACAGGGTGGCGATGGCTACACCTTC
CATRQGGDGYTF
>-|TRBV12-3/TRBV12-4|-|TRBJ1-1
TGTGCCAGCAGTTTCGCGCAGCGGTCGTTGGCTTTCTTT
CASSFAQRSLAFF
>-|TRBV30|-|TRBJ1-6
TGTGCCTGGAGGCACCGGGAGGGACATTCACCCCTCCACTTT
CAWRHREGHSPLHF
>TRBD2|TRBV28|-|TRBJ2-3
TGTGCCAGCAGTTTATCTCCCTCTGCGGGAGAAGGAGATACGCAGTATTTT
CASSLSPSAGEGDTQYF
>TRBD2|TRBV15|-|TRBJ2-7
TGTGCCACCAGCAGAGATGCGACTAGCGGGAACTACGAGCAGTACTTC
CATSRDATSGNYEQYF
>TRBD2|TRBV28|-|TRBJ2-7
TGTGCCAGCAGTTTAGGTCTGAGCGGGAGAACTCGCTACGAGCAGTACTTC
CASSLGLSGRTRYEQYF
>-|TRBV7-9|-|TRBJ1-2
TGTGCCAGCAGCTTAGAGATTAATCGGAACTATGGCTACACCTTC
CASSLEINRNYGYTF
>-|TRBV7-9|-|TRBJ1-5
TGTGCCAGCAGCCCGTCGGGGGGCCGACAGCCCCAGCATTTT
CASSPSGGRQPQHF
>TRBD2|TRBV20-1|-|TRBJ2-7
TGCAGTGCTAGTCCTAGCGGGAGATTCAACGAGCAGTACTTC
CSASPSGRFNEQYF
>-|TRBV18|-|TRBJ2-7
TGTGCCAGCTCACCACTCTCAACTTACTCCTACGAGCAGTACTTC
CASSPLSTYSYEQYF
>TRBD2|TRBV7-2|-|TRBJ2-1
TGTGCCAGCAGCTTATCCCCCCGGGAGGGCCGCAATGAGCAGTTCTTC
CASSLSPREGRNEQFF
>-|TRBV29-1|-|TRBJ1-3
TGCAGCGTCGAGAGCTCTGGAAACACCATATATTTT
CSVESSGNTIYF
>TRBD2|TRBV7-2|once|TRBJ2-3
TGTGCCAGCAGCCCTATAGCGGGGGGCAGGACAGATACGCAGTATTTT
CASSPIAGGRTDTQYF
>TRBD2|TRBV7-2|-|TRBJ2-1
TGTGCCAGCAGTCTCGGACTAGCGGGGGCGGACCCCGAGTTCTTC
CASSLGLAGADPEFF
>TRBD2|TRBV28|-|TRBJ2-1
TGTGCCAGCAGCCGGACCTGGGGGAGGGGAGGCAATGAGCAGTTCTTC
CASSRTWGRGGNEQFF
>-|TRBV9|-|TRBJ1-3
TGTGCCAGCAGCACGCAGATGATCTCTGGAAACACCATATATTTT
CASSTQMISGNTIYF
>-|TRBV18|-|TRBJ2-7
TGTGCCAGCTCACCAGTTCCCGGGACATTGCTCCACGAGCAGTACTTC
CASSPVPGTLLHEQYF